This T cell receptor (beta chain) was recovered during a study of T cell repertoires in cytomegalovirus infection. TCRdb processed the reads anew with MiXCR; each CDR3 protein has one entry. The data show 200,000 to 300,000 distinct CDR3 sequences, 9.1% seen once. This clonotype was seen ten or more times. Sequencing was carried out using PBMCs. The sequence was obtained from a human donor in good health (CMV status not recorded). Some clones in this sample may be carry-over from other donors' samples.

CDR3 protein: CASSSPGQGLYGYTF. CDR3 nucleotides: TGTGCCAGCAGTAGCCCCGGACAAGGTCTCTATGGCTACACCTTC. The J gene is TRBJ1-2, the V gene TRBV6-6; tentatively, D is TRBD1 (5 bases). The CDR3 contains 15 residues. The ends were cut back, 5 bases at V and 4 bases at J, with 17 bases in the middle. Germline assignment: CDR1 MNHNY and CDR2 SVGAGI (reference sequence).